These 17 T cell receptor beta chains share one sample of origin, sequenced in a study of regulatory T cells in long-lasting Graves disease. Arm-PCR of CDR3 regions with iRepertoire HTBI primers generated TCR beta libraries. TCRdb re-called the multiplex PCR reads with MiXCR, one entry per CDR3 protein. The repertoire holds about 620,000 distinct CDR3 sequences, with roughly 15% as singletons. Time point in this sample: newly diagnosed GD, antithyroid drugs for less than 3 months. PBMC-extracted RNA yielded the TCR library. These data were also reused for a study on T cells in Graves' hyperthyroidism and ophthalmopathy.

The source material was peripheral blood mononuclear cells (PBMCs), sampled at new diagnosis, from a patient treated with antithyroid drugs. The receptors shown here come from a woman younger than 45 with Graves disease.

This clonotype has at least ten counts. The J gene is TRBJ1-1, the V gene TRBV7-8, with unresolved D. The V end lost 2 bases, the J end lost 4 bases, and 14 bases lay between the germline ends. The CDR3 loop spans 15 amino acids. The V gene's germline CDR1 is SGHVS and CDR2 FQNEAQ. CDR3 sequence: CASSLKVEGGTEAFF. CDR3 bases: TGTGCCAGCAGCTTAAAGGTAGAGGGAGGCACTGAAGCTTTCTTT. The full variable domain, completed using reference TRBV7-8 and TRBJ1-1, is GAGVSQSPRYKVAKRGQDVALRCDPISGHVSLFWYQQALGQGPEFLTYFQNEAQLDKSGLPSDRFFAERPEGSVSTLKIQRTQQEDSAVYLCASSLKVEGGTEAFFGQGTRLTVV.

In this sample, this clonotype turned up a few times. The chain carries TRBV6-1 and TRBJ2-7; 12 bases agree with TRBD2. The CDR3 runs to 17 residues. The V gene end was trimmed by 7 bases and the J gene end by 3 bases; junction bases not matched to a gene: 13. The V gene's germline CDR1 is MNHNS and CDR2 SASEGT. In DNA, the CDR3 is TGTGCCAGCAACCGCCGGACTAGCGGGAATCTGTTCTACGAGCAGTACTTC. It encodes CASNRRTSGNLFYEQYF.

This clonotype was found a few times. One end of the junction does not line up with germline, which may come from a read error. The genes are TRBV7-7 and TRBJ2-1, with 13 positions matching TRBD2. The CDR3 totals 15 residues. Germline V CDR1 and CDR2: SSHAT, FNYEAQ (reference sequence). CDR3 in DNA: TGTGCTAGCAGCCGCGGACTAGCGGGAGTTGCTGAGCAGTTCTTC. It codes for CASSRGLAGVAEQFF.

This clonotype was found a few times. V is TRBV30 and J is TRBJ1-1; D might be TRBD1 (5 bases). CDR3 length: 15 residues. The V gene's germline CDR1 is GTSNPN and CDR2 SVGIG (reference sequence). V was shortened by 0 bases and J by 5 bases, with 16 bases between the two germline ends. The CDR3 spells CAWSVPGVGGTEAFF. As DNA, the CDR3 is TGTGCCTGGAGTGTACCGGGGGTTGGGGGTACTGAAGCTTTCTTT. The whole variable domain, remainder taken from reference TRBV30 and TRBJ1-1, is SQTIHQWPATLVQPVGSPLSLECTVEGTSNPNLYWYRQAAGRGLQLLFYSVGIGQISSEVPQNLSASRPQDRQFILSSKKLLLSDSGFYLCAWSVPGVGGTEAFFGQGTRLTVV.

In this sample, this clonotype turned up many times. The chain carries TRBV28 and TRBJ1-2; 7 bases are shared with TRBD1. The CDR3 loop spans 17 amino acids. V shed 5 bases and J 5 bases; nucleotides not matched to a gene: 17. From germline, CDR1 is MDHEN and CDR2 SYDVKM. CDR3 residues: CASSPPGTATKVYGYTF. In DNA form, the CDR3 reads TGTGCCAGCAGTCCACCGGGGACAGCTACTAAAGTGTATGGCTACACCTTC.

This clonotype was counted many times. The CDR3 nucleotides are TGTGCCAGCAGTTACTCAGGGGCTGACCAGCCCCAGCATTTT. The encoded protein is CASSYSGADQPQHF. The J gene is TRBJ1-5, the V gene TRBV6-2 or TRBV6-3, with TRBD1 as a possible D gene (5 bases). V lost 0 bases, J lost 7 bases, and 10 bases lay in between. Germline V gives CDR1 MNHEY, CDR2 SVGEGT. The CDR3 consists of 14 residues.

The V call is TRBV27, the J call TRBJ2-1; D gene uncertain. V lost 3 bases and J 7 bases, leaving 16 bases between the germline ends. Germline V gene data show CDR1 as MNHEY and CDR2 as SMNVEV (reference sequence). This CDR3 has 15 amino acids. CDR3 loop: CASSLLARSRNEQFF. The CDR3 nucleotides read TGTGCCAGCAGTTTGTTAGCCAGGAGTCGGAATGAGCAGTTCTTC.

There are many counts of this clonotype. V usage is TRBV12-3 or TRBV12-4 and J usage is TRBJ1-5; D call uncertain. The V and J ends lost 5 bases and 1 base respectively, with 18 bases between them. This CDR3 contains 17 residues. The CDR3 DNA reads as TGTGCCAGCAGTCCGCGGGCAGGTGGGGTGAGCAATCAGCCCCAGCATTTT. Protein: CASSPRAGGVSNQPQHF.

This clonotype showed up just a few times. The CDR3 coding sequence is TGTGCCAGCAGTTTATCCTCCCTACCTAGGAACGATGAGCAGTTCTTC. Protein sequence: CASSLSSLPRNDEQFF. J is TRBJ2-1 and V is TRBV27; D is unclear. The CDR3 has 16 amino acids. The germline V and J ends were trimmed by 0 bases and 8 bases, with 17 bases remaining between them. The germline V gene encodes CDR1 MNHEY and CDR2 SMNVEV (reference sequence).

V is TRBV30 and J is TRBJ2-1; D is possibly TRBD1 (7 bases). Germline V gene sequence: CDR1 GTSNPN, CDR2 SVGIG (reference sequence). V lost 4 bases and J lost 7, with 26 bases in between. The CDR3 is 17 amino acids. The CDR3 is CAWIPPERAADRNEQFF. The DNA of the CDR3 is TGTGCCTGGATACCCCCGGAGCGGGCGGCGGACAGGAATGAGCAGTTCTTC.

The chain combines TRBV6-2 or TRBV6-3 with TRBJ2-1; TRBD2 is a possible D gene (6 bases). The germline V gene has CDR1 MNHEY and CDR2 SVGEGT. V was clipped by 6 bases and J by 7 bases, with 16 bases between them. The CDR3 runs to 14 residues. The CDR3 coding sequence is TGTGCCAGCAGACCTTCCCCGGCGGGGAATGAGCAGTTCTTC. Translation gives CASRPSPAGNEQFF.

V usage is TRBV30 and J usage is TRBJ2-1; D gene uncertain. From germline, CDR1 is GTSNPN and CDR2 SVGIG (reference sequence). V shed 6 bases and J shed 3 bases, with 15 bases lying between them. This CDR3 contains 14 residues. CDR3 protein: CACPGKGGYNEQFF. As DNA, the CDR3 is TGTGCCTGCCCCGGTAAAGGTGGCTACAATGAGCAGTTCTTC.

At least ten counts were recorded for this clonotype. The chain combines TRBV2 with TRBJ2-2; D might be TRBD1 (5 bases). There are 14 residues in the CDR3. The germline gives CDR1 SNHLY, CDR2 FYNNEI. The V gene lost 10 bases and the J gene lost 1 base, with 13 bases spanning the gap. CDR3 sequence: CATQGTMNTGELFF. In DNA form, the CDR3 reads TGTGCCACCCAGGGCACCATGAACACCGGGGAGCTGTTTTTT.

The chain is built from TRBV9 and TRBJ2-3; D remains ambiguous. Germline CDR1 and CDR2: SGDLS and YYNGEE. This CDR3 is built from 15 residues. V lost 0 bases to trimming and J lost 3 bases, with 11 bases between them. The CDR3 DNA sequence: TGTGCCAGCAGCGTAGGTATCGGAGAGACAGATACGCAGTATTTT. Its translation is CASSVGIGETDTQYF.

This clonotype was counted a few times. The chain carries TRBV6-1 and TRBJ2-7, with D possibly being TRBD1 or TRBD2 (5 bases each). V was cut by 5 bases and J by 3 bases, with 23 bases left in between. Per the germline V gene, CDR1 is MNHNS and CDR2 is SASEGT. CDR3 size: 17 residues. CDR3 nucleotides: TGTGCCAGCAGTCGAGGCCCGATAGGGACGGATGACTACGAGCAGTACTTC. Protein sequence: CASSRGPIGTDDYEQYF.

This clonotype was counted many times. The CDR3 nucleotides read TGTGCCAGCAGCTTGACAGGGTTCACCGGGGAGCTGTTTTTT. Encoded protein: CASSLTGFTGELFF. The rearrangement links TRBV11-1 to TRBJ2-2; 7 positions agree with TRBD1. Germline-derived CDR1 and CDR2 are SGHAT and FQDESV (reference sequence). The V and J ends lost 3 bases and 4 bases, in that order; junction bases with no gene match: 2. The CDR3 is 14 residues long.

This clonotype was detected ten times or more. This chain joins TRBV6-9 and TRBJ2-5; maybe TRBD1 (5 bases). The CDR3 is 15 amino acids. V dropped 3 bases and J dropped 4 bases, with 15 bases sitting between them. Per germline, CDR1 MNHGY and CDR2 SVAAGI. CDR3 region: CASSYGGAGLETQYF. The CDR3 nucleotides read TGTGCCAGCAGTTACGGTGGGGCTGGGTTAGAGACCCAGTACTTC.